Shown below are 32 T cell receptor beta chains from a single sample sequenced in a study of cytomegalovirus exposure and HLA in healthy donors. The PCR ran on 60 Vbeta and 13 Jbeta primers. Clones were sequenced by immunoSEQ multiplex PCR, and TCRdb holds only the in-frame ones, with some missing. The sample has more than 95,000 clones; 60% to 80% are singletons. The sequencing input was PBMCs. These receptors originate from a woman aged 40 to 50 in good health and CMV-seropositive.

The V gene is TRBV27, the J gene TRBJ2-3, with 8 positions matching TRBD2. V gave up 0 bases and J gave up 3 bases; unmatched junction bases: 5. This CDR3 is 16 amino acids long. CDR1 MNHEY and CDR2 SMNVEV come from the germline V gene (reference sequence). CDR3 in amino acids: CASSLSLAVSTDTQYF. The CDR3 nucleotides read TGTGCCAGCAGTTTATCACTAGCGGTTTCGACAGATACGCAGTATTTT.

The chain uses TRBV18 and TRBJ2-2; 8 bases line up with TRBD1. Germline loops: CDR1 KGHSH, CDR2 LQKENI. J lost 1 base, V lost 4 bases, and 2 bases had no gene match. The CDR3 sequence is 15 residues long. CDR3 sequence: CASSRGTGNTGELFF. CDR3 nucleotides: TGTGCCAGCTCACGTGGGACAGGGAACACCGGGGAGCTGTTTTTT.

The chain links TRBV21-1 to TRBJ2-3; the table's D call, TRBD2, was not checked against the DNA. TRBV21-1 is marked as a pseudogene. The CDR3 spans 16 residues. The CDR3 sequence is CASSTLVRETTDTQYF. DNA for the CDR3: TGTGCCAGCAGCACCCTGGTGCGGGAGACGACAGATACGCAGTATTTT.

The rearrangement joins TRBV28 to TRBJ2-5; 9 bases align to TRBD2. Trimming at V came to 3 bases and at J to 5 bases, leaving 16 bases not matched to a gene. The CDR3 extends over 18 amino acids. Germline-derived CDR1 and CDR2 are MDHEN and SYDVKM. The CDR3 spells CASSFSSRTSAFVETQYF. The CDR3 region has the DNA TGTGCCAGCAGTTTCAGTTCGAGGACTAGCGCATTCGTCGAGACCCAGTACTTC.

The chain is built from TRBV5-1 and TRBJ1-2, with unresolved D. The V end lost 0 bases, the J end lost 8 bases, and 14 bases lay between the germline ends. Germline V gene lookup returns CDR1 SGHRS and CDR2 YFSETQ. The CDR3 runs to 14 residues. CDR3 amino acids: CASSLAIGDLGYTF. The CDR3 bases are TGCGCCAGCAGCTTGGCCATCGGAGACTTGGGCTACACCTTC.

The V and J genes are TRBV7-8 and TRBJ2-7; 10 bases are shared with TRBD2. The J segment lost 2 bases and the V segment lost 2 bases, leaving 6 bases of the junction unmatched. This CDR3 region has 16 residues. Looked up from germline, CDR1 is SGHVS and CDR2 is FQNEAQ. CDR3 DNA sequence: TGTGCCAGCAGCTTAAGTGGGACTAGCGAACCCTACGAGCAGTACTTC. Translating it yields CASSLSGTSEPYEQYF.

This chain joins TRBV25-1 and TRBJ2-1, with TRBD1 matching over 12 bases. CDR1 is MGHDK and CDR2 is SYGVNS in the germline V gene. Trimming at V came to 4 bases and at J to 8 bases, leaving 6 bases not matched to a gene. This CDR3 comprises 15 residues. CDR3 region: CASSVGTGGRDEQFF. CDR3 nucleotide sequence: TGTGCCAGCAGTGTGGGGACAGGGGGCAGGGATGAGCAGTTCTTC.

The CDR3 sequence is CASSLTGSVEKLFF. The CDR3 DNA reads TGTGCCAGCAGTCTGACAGGGTCCGTCGAAAAACTGTTTTTT. This chain connects TRBV28 to TRBJ1-4, with TRBD1 matching over 7 bases. CDR3 length: 14 amino acids. Germline V gene lookup returns CDR1 MDHEN and CDR2 SYDVKM. The V segment lost 5 bases and the J segment 8 bases; nucleotides outside the gene matches: 8.

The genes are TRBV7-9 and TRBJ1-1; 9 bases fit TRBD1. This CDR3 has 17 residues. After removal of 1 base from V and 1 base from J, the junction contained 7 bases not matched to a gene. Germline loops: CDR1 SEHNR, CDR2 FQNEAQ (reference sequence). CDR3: CASSLDEGTGWNTEAFF. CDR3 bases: TGTGCCAGCAGCTTAGACGAAGGGACAGGGTGGAACACTGAAGCTTTCTTT.

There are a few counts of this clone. The CDR3 bases are TGCGCCAGCACGAGGACACTCAGTAAAGAGACCCAGTACTTC. This gives the protein CASTRTLSKETQYF. This chain links TRBV5-1 with TRBJ2-5; TRBD1 might be the D (5 bases). V was clipped by 6 bases and J by 3 bases, with 15 bases between them. The CDR3 covers 14 residues. Germline assignment: CDR1 SGHRS and CDR2 YFSETQ. The whole variable domain, filled in from reference TRBV5-1 and TRBJ2-5, reads KAGVTQTPRYLIKTRGQQVTLSCSPISGHRSVSWYQQTPGQGLQFLFEYFSETQRNKGNFPGRFSGRQFSNSRSEMNVSTLELGDSALYLCASTRTLSKETQYFGPGTRLLVL.

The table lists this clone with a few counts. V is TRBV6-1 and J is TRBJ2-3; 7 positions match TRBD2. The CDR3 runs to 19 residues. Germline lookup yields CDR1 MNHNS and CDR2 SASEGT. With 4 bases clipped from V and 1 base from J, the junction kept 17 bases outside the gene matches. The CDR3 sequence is CASSAARLAARLRTDTQYF. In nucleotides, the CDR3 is TGTGCCAGCAGTGCGGCGAGGCTAGCGGCAAGGTTACGCACAGATACGCAGTATTTT.

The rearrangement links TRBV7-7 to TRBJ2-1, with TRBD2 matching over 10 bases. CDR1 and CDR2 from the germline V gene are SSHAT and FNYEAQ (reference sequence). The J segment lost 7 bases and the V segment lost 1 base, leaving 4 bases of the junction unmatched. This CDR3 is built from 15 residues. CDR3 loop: CASSLEASGRNEQFF. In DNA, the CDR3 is TGTGCCAGCAGCTTAGAGGCTAGCGGGAGAAATGAGCAGTTCTTC.

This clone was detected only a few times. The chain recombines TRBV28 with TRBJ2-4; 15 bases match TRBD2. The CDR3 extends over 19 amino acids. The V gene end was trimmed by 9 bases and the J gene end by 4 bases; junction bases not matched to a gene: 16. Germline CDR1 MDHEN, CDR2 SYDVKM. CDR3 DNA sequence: TGTGCCAGTAAGCGTTGGACTAGCGGGAGGGCCGGTAGAAAAAACATTCAGTACTTC. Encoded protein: CASKRWTSGRAGRKNIQYF.

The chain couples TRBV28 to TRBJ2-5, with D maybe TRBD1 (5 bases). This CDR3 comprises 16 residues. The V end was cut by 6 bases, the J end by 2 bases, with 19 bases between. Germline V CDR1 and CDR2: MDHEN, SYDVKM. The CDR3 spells CASSFDQGLRQETQYF. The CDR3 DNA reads TGTGCCAGCAGCTTTGACCAGGGTCTACGGCAAGAGACCCAGTACTTC.

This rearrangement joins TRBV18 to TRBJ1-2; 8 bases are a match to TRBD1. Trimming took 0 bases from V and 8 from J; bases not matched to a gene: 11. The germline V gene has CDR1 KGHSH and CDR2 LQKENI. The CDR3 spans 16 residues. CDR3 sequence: CASSPPFAGGAGGYTF. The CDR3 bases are TGTGCCAGCTCACCACCGTTCGCAGGGGGCGCAGGAGGCTACACCTTC.

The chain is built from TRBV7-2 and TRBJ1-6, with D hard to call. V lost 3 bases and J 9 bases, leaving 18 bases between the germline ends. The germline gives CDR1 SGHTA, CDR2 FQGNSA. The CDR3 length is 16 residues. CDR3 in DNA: TGTGCCAGCAGCTTCTTTGCCCTGGTGATTAGTTCACCCCTCCACTTT. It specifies CASSFFALVISSPLHF.

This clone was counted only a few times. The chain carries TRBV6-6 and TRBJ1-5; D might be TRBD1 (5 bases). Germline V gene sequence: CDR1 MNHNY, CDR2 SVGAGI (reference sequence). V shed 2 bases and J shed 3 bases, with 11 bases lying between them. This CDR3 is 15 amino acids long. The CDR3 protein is CASSYADSYNQPQHF. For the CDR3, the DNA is TGTGCCAGCAGTTACGCCGACAGCTACAATCAGCCCCAGCATTTT.

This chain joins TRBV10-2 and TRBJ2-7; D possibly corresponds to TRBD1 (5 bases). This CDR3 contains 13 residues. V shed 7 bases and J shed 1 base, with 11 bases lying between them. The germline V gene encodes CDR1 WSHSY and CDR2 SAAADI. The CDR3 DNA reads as TGCGCCAGCACCCAGACAGTGTCCTACGAGCAGTACTTC. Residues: CASTQTVSYEQYF.

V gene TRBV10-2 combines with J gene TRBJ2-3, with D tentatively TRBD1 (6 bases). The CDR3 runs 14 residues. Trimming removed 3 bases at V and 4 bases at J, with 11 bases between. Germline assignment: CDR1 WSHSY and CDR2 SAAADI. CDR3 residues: CASSDLQGSDTQYF. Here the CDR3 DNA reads TGCGCCAGCAGTGATCTACAGGGTTCAGATACGCAGTATTTT.

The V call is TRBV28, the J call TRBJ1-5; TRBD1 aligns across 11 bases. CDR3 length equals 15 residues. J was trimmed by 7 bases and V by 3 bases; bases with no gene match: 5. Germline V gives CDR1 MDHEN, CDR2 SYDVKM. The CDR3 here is CASSFGQGAKQPQHF. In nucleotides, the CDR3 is TGTGCCAGCAGTTTCGGACAGGGGGCGAAGCAGCCCCAGCATTTT.

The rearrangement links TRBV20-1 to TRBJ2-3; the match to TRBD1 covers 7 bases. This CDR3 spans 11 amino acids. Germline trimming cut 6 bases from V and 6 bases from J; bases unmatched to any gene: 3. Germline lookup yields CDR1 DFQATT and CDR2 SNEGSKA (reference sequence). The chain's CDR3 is CSAPRGDTQYF. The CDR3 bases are TGCAGTGCGCCCAGGGGGGATACGCAGTATTTT.

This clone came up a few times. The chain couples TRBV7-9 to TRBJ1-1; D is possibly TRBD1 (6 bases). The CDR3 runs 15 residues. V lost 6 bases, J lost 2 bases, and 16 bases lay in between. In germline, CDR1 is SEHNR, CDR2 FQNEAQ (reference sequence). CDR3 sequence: CASRPGQGLNTEAFF. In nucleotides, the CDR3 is TGTGCCAGCAGGCCGGGACAAGGCCTTAACACTGAAGCTTTCTTT. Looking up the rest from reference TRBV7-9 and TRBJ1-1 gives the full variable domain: DTGVSQNPRHKITKRGQNVTFRCDPISEHNRLYWYRQTLGQGPEFLTYFQNEAQLEKSRLLSDRFSAERPKGSFSTLEIQRTEQGDSAMYLCASRPGQGLNTEAFFGQGTRLTVV.

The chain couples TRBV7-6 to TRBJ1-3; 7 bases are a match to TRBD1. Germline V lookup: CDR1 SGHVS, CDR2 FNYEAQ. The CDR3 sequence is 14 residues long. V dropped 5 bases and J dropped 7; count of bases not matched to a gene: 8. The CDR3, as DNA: TGTGCCAGCAGCCGACAGGGCCTTAGGAACACCATATATTTT. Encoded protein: CASSRQGLRNTIYF.

As DNA, the CDR3 is TGTGCCAGCAGCGAGTGGACAGGGGGGAACTATGGCTACACCTTC. Translating gives CASSEWTGGNYGYTF. The V call is TRBV11-2, the J call TRBJ1-2; TRBD1 agrees at 10 bases. The CDR3 sequence is 15 residues long. V shed 5 bases and J 2 bases; nucleotides not matched to a gene: 5. Germline CDR1 and CDR2: SGHAT and FQNNGV.

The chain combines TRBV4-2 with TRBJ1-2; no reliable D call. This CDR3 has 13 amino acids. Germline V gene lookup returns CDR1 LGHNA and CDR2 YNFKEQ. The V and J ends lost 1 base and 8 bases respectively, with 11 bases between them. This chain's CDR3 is CASSQGAKSGYTF. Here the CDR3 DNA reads TGTGCCAGCAGCCAAGGAGCCAAAAGCGGCTACACCTTC.

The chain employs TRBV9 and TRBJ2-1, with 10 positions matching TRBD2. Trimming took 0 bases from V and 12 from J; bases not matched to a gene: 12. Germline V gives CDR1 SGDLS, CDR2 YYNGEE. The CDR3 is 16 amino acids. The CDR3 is CASSVAVSGGQSGQFF. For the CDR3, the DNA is TGTGCCAGCAGCGTAGCCGTTAGCGGGGGGCAATCAGGGCAGTTCTTC.

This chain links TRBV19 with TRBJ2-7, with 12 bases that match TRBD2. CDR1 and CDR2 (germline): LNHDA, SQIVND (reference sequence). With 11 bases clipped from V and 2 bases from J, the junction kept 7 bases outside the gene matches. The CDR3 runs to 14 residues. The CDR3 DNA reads TGTGCCTCACGGCTAGCGGGAGGGACCTACGAGCAGTACTTC. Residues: CASRLAGGTYEQYF.

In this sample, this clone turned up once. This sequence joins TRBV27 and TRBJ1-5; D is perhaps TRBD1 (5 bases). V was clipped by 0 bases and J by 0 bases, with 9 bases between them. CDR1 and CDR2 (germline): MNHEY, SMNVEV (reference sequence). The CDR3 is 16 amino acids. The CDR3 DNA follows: TGTGCCAGCAGTTTATCGAGACAGCCTAGCAATCAGCCCCAGCATTTT. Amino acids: CASSLSRQPSNQPQHF.

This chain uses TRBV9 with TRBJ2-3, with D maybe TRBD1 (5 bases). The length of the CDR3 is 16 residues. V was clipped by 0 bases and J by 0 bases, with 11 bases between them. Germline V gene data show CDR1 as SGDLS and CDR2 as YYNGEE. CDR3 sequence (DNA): TGTGCCAGCAGCGTAGCCAGGACAACTAGCACAGATACGCAGTATTTT. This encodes CASSVARTTSTDTQYF.

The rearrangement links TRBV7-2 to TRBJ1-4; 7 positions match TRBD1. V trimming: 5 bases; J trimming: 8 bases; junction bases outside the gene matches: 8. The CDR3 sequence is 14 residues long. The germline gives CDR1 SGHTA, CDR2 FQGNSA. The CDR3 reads CASSPRQGREKLFF. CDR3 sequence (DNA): TGTGCCAGCAGCCCCCGACAGGGACGGGAAAAACTGTTTTTT.

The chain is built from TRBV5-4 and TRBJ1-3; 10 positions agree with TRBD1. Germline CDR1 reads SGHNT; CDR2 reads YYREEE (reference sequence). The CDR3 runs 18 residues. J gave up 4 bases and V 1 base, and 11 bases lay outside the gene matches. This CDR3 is CASSLRAGTGVSGNTIYF. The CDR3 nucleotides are TGTGCCAGCAGCTTGCGTGCCGGGACAGGGGTCTCCGGAAACACCATATATTTT. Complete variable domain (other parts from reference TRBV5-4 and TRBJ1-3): ETGVTQSPTHLIKTRGQQVTLRCSSQSGHNTVSWYQQALGQGPQFIFQYYREEENGRGNFPPRFSGLQFPNYSSELNVNALELDDSALYLCASSLRAGTGVSGNTIYFGEGSWLTVV.

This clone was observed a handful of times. For the CDR3, the DNA is TGTGCCAGCAGCCAAGATGGAGCGGGGCCACGTACAGATACGCAGTATTTT. Protein: CASSQDGAGPRTDTQYF. The chain links TRBV4-2 to TRBJ2-3, with 7 bases aligning to TRBD2. Germline V CDR1 and CDR2: LGHNA, YNFKEQ. With 0 bases clipped from V and 3 bases from J, the junction kept 9 bases outside the gene matches. CDR3 length: 17 residues.